These 26 T cell receptor beta chains were all obtained from the same sample, sequenced in a study of control samples from healthy donors and cancer patients. Using immunoSEQ multiplex PCR, the repertoire was profiled, and TCRdb retains in-frame clones only, with some absent. The sample contains roughly 130,000 clones, roughly nine tenths of which appear only once. The source material was blood. These receptors were taken from a woman in her 30s in good health.

This chain connects TRBV6-5 to TRBJ1-1; D call uncertain. The CDR3 sequence is 11 residues long. The germline V gene encodes CDR1 MNHEY and CDR2 SVGAGI. V lost 6 bases and J lost 3, with 5 bases in between. CDR3 coding DNA: TGTGCCAGCAGCCGAGACACTGAAGCTTTCTTT. Its translation is CASSRDTEAFF.

The chain combines TRBV2 with TRBJ1-3; a weak D match, TRBD1 (5 bases). V lost 5 bases to trimming and J lost 0 bases, with 8 bases between them. This CDR3 comprises 14 residues. In germline, CDR1 is SNHLY, CDR2 FYNNEI. CDR3 in amino acids: CASSLDISGNTIYF. CDR3 sequence (DNA): TGTGCCAGCAGTTTGGACATCTCTGGAAACACCATATATTTT. Supplemented by reference TRBV2 and TRBJ1-3, the full variable domain reads EPEVTQTPSHQVTQMGQEVILRCVPISNHLYFYWYRQILGQKVEFLVSFYNNEISEKSEIFDDQFSVERPDGSNFTLKIRSTKLEDSAMYFCASSLDISGNTIYFGEGSWLTVV.

The gene calls are TRBV5-4 and TRBJ2-2; 7 bases map to TRBD1. The CDR3 contains 14 residues. J was trimmed by 1 base and V by 3 bases; bases with no gene match: 0. The germline gives CDR1 SGHNT, CDR2 YYREEE (reference sequence). In nucleotides, the CDR3 is TGTGCCAGCAGCTGGGACAGGAACACCGGGGAGCTGTTTTTT. It yields the protein CASSWDRNTGELFF.

The chain recombines TRBV29-1 with TRBJ2-3; D unresolved. This CDR3 is 12 amino acids long. Per germline, CDR1 SQVTM and CDR2 ANQGSEA. V lost 3 bases to trimming and J lost 4 bases, with 8 bases between them. CDR3 DNA sequence: TGCAGCGTTGAGGCAGGAGCAGATACGCAGTATTTT. It is translated as CSVEAGADTQYF.

J is TRBJ2-1 and V is TRBV5-1; no clear D gene. Germline assignment: CDR1 SGHRS and CDR2 YFSETQ. The CDR3 has 14 amino acids. The V end lost 0 bases, the J end lost 6 bases, and 10 bases lay between the germline ends. This chain's CDR3 is CASSLDTSPNEQFF. The DNA for the CDR3 is TGCGCCAGCAGCTTGGACACTTCCCCCAATGAGCAGTTCTTC.

The J gene is TRBJ1-1, the V gene TRBV19; TRBD1 is a possible D gene (6 bases). Trimming shortened V by 2 bases and J by 6 bases, and 13 bases separated the two germline ends. Germline CDR1 LNHDA, CDR2 SQIVND (reference sequence). This CDR3 contains 14 residues. The CDR3 loop reads CASSISRGSPEAFF. The CDR3 bases are TGTGCCAGTAGTATAAGCAGGGGCTCCCCTGAAGCTTTCTTT.

A few counts support this clone. The chain uses TRBV27 and TRBJ2-7, with TRBD1 matching 8 bases. J lost 2 bases, V lost 3 bases, and 12 bases had no gene match. CDR1 and CDR2 from the germline V gene are MNHEY and SMNVEV (reference sequence). The CDR3 runs 17 residues. The DNA for the CDR3 is TGTGCCAGCAGTTTTAACGGTATGGGACAGGCCCCCTACGAGCAGTACTTC. Its translation: CASSFNGMGQAPYEQYF.

The rearrangement links TRBV7-6 to TRBJ1-4, with D perhaps matching TRBD1 (6 bases). The CDR3 has 16 amino acids. From germline, CDR1 is SGHVS and CDR2 FNYEAQ. V was trimmed by 4 bases and J by 3 bases, leaving 15 bases between them. The CDR3 DNA reads TGTGCCAGCAGCTCGGGGGCTGGGGCTGCTAATGAAAAACTGTTTTTT. This gives the protein CASSSGAGAANEKLFF.

This chain links TRBV27 with TRBJ2-2; 7 bases align to TRBD2. Trimming took 3 bases from V and 0 from J; bases not matched to a gene: 7. The germline gives CDR1 MNHEY, CDR2 SMNVEV (reference sequence). The CDR3 spans 17 residues. The chain's CDR3 is CASSFIRLASNTGELFF. CDR3 coding DNA: TGTGCCAGCAGTTTCATACGACTAGCCTCGAACACCGGGGAGCTGTTTTTT.

The chain is built from TRBV7-3 and TRBJ1-1; no clear D gene. The V end was cut by 2 bases, the J end by 1 base, with 8 bases between. CDR3 length equals 14 residues. Germline lookup yields CDR1 SGHTA and CDR2 FQGTGA. CDR3 nucleotide sequence: TGTGCCAGCAGCTTATTGGGAGGGAACACTGAAGCTTTCTTT. Amino acid sequence: CASSLLGGNTEAFF.

The genes are TRBV11-2 and TRBJ2-7; 10 bases are a match to TRBD1. The ends lost 5 bases at V and 2 bases at J; junction bases unmatched: 6. The germline CDR1 and CDR2 sequences are SGHAT and FQNNGV. The CDR3 has 15 amino acids. The CDR3 DNA reads TGTGCCAGCAGCACCGGGGGGACAGGGGCCTACGAGCAGTACTTC. The encoded protein is CASSTGGTGAYEQYF.

The chain combines TRBV19 with TRBJ2-1; D gene uncertain. The CDR3 has 10 residues. V shed 3 bases and J shed 14 bases, with 8 bases lying between them. Germline V lookup: CDR1 LNHDA, CDR2 SQIVND (reference sequence). DNA for the CDR3: TGTGCCAGTAGTATCCCCTGGGAGTTCTTC. The encoded protein is CASSIPWEFF.

This chain links TRBV18 with TRBJ1-1, with D maybe TRBD1 (5 bases). Per the germline V gene, CDR1 is KGHSH and CDR2 is LQKENI. This CDR3 spans 14 amino acids. Trimming shortened V by 3 bases and J by 5 bases, and 13 bases separated the two germline ends. This CDR3 reads CASSPQGGGTEAFF. CDR3 nucleotides: TGTGCCAGCTCACCCCAGGGTGGAGGAACTGAAGCTTTCTTT.

This clone was seen only once. The CDR3 nucleotides read TGTGCCAGCTCAAACTACAGGGACGGGGGCTACACCTTC. Translation: CASSNYRDGGYTF. The V call is TRBV18, the J call TRBJ1-2; possibly TRBD1 for D (6 bases). Trimming removed 5 bases at V and 8 bases at J, with 15 bases between. The CDR3 length is 13 residues. Germline CDR1 reads KGHSH; CDR2 reads LQKENI.

The genes are TRBV5-1 and TRBJ2-1, with a weak D call TRBD1 (6 bases). The CDR3 runs 16 residues. CDR1 and CDR2 from the germline V gene are SGHRS and YFSETQ. The V gene lost 0 bases and the J gene lost 1 base, with 11 bases spanning the gap. This chain's CDR3 is CASSLEGGHSYNEQFF. The CDR3 DNA reads as TGCGCCAGCAGCTTGGAAGGGGGTCATTCCTACAATGAGCAGTTCTTC.

This sequence joins TRBV9 and TRBJ2-2, with TRBD2 matching 10 bases. The CDR3 is 14 amino acids. The germline gives CDR1 SGDLS, CDR2 YYNGEE. The junction had 4 bases not matched to a gene; V was cut back by 5 bases and J by 6 bases. CDR3 DNA: TGTGCCAGCAGGAGCGGGAGGGCCTCCGGGGAGCTGTTTTTT. Translating gives CASRSGRASGELFF.

The chain combines TRBV3-1 (or the pseudogene TRBV3-2) with TRBJ2-1; 8 nucleotides agree with TRBD2. The CDR3 is 11 amino acids. Germline loops: CDR1 LGHDT, CDR2 YNNKEL (reference sequence). J lost 7 bases, V lost 10 bases, and 3 bases had no gene match. The CDR3: CATAGGNEQFF. For the CDR3, the DNA is TGTGCCACCGCGGGGGGTAATGAGCAGTTCTTC.

The CDR3 nucleotides read TGTGCCATCCCAAGACCGACTCAAGAGACCCAGTACTTC. It encodes CAIPRPTQETQYF. The V gene is TRBV2, the J gene TRBJ2-5; the D is unclear. Germline V gene lookup returns CDR1 SNHLY and CDR2 FYNNEI. The length of the CDR3 is 13 residues. V was clipped by 10 bases and J by 2 bases, with 14 bases between them.

This clone was detected only a few times. This chain links TRBV9 with TRBJ2-1; perhaps TRBD1 as D (6 bases). The CDR3 is made up of 15 amino acids. Germline V CDR1 and CDR2: SGDLS, YYNGEE. V was clipped by 1 base and J by 1 base, with 9 bases between them. The CDR3, as DNA: TGTGCCAGCAGCGTATCGACAGGTTCCTACAATGAGCAGTTCTTC. Its protein is CASSVSTGSYNEQFF.

The chain couples TRBV11-2 to TRBJ1-2; no definite D call. CDR1 is SGHAT, CDR2 FQNNGV, per germline. The germline V and J ends were trimmed by 0 bases and 3 bases, with 14 bases remaining between them. This CDR3 has 16 residues. The CDR3 DNA follows: TGTGCCAGCAGCTTAGATCCGGGCGGTAGTTACTATGGCTACACCTTC. It specifies CASSLDPGGSYYGYTF. The full variable domain, with the rest looked up from reference TRBV11-2 and TRBJ1-2, is EAGVAQSPRYKIIEKRQSVAFWCNPISGHATLYWYQQILGQGPKLLIQFQNNGVVDDSQLPKDRFSAERLKGVDSTLKIQPAKLEDSAVYLCASSLDPGGSYYGYTFGSGTRLTVV.

The V call is TRBV18, the J call TRBJ1-2, with D uncertain. The V end was cut by 4 bases, the J end by 7 bases, with 25 bases between. This CDR3 comprises 17 residues. From germline, CDR1 is KGHSH and CDR2 LQKENI. CDR3 coding DNA: TGTGCCAGCTCACAAGAGATGCGGAAAACCAACTCGGGTGGCTACACCTTC. This codes for CASSQEMRKTNSGGYTF.

A single count supports this clone. The chain employs TRBV28 and TRBJ2-7; tentatively, D is TRBD2 (7 bases). Trimming pared 3 bases from V and 0 bases from J, leaving 21 bases between. The CDR3 totals 18 residues. Germline-derived CDR1 and CDR2 are MDHEN and SYDVKM. CDR3 sequence: CASSFRWGGRVVSYEQYF. The CDR3 DNA follows: TGTGCCAGCAGTTTTAGGTGGGGGGGCAGGGTGGTCTCCTACGAGCAGTACTTC.

J is TRBJ2-5 and V is TRBV6-2 or TRBV6-3; D may be TRBD2 (5 bases). This CDR3 is built from 12 residues. Germline V gene lookup returns CDR1 MNHEY and CDR2 SVGEGT. Trimming removed 6 bases from V and 5 bases from J, with 10 bases in between. The CDR3 reads CASSGLIETQYF. CDR3 DNA: TGTGCCAGCAGCGGACTTATCGAGACCCAGTACTTC.

V is TRBV7-3 and J is TRBJ1-2; unclear D gene. This CDR3 is 13 amino acids long. Per the germline V gene, CDR1 is SGHTA and CDR2 is FQGTGA. V was pared by 5 bases and J by 9 bases, with 16 bases between. This CDR3 reads CASSQQSDLSYTF. The CDR3 region has the DNA TGTGCCAGCAGCCAACAATCGGACTTGAGCTACACCTTC. Full variable domain (rest looked up from reference TRBV7-3 and TRBJ1-2): GAGVSQTPSNKVTEKGKYVELRCDPISGHTALYWYRQSLGQGPEFLIYFQGTGAADDSGLPNDRFFAVRPEGSVSTLKIQRTERGDSAVYLCASSQQSDLSYTFGSGTRLTVV.

This clone was seen only once. V is TRBV18 and J is TRBJ2-3; TRBD2 matches at 9 bases. The CDR3 runs 14 residues. CDR1 KGHSH and CDR2 LQKENI come from the germline V gene. Trimming cost V 4 bases and J 3 bases; bases outside gene matches: 2. For the CDR3, the DNA is TGTGCCAGCTCACTGCGGGAGGGGACAGATACGCAGTATTTT. Its translation is CASSLREGTDTQYF.

The V and J genes are TRBV5-1 and TRBJ2-7; 12 bases map to TRBD2. V was pared by 3 bases and J by 6 bases, with 10 bases of the junction left unmatched. Germline CDR1 is SGHRS and CDR2 is YFSETQ. The CDR3 length is 16 residues. CDR3 nucleotide sequence: TGCGCCAGCAGCTGGGCGACTAGCGGGAGAGTACGCGAGCAGTACTTC. This translates into CASSWATSGRVREQYF. The complete variable domain, with remaining parts taken from reference TRBV5-1 and TRBJ2-7, reads KAGVTQTPRYLIKTRGQQVTLSCSPISGHRSVSWYQQTPGQGLQFLFEYFSETQRNKGNFPGRFSGRQFSNSRSEMNVSTLELGDSALYLCASSWATSGRVREQYFGPGTRLTVT.